A single sample is the source of the 18 T cell receptor beta chains below, sequenced in a study of shared clonotypes between healthy human individuals. TCRdb's table, derived via immunoSEQ multiplex PCR, lists solely in-frame clones and lacks some. In the table there are 2.5 million or so clones, about 92% of which are singletons. The sequenced sample was naive CD4+ T cells sorted from blood. The subset here: CD45RA+ positively selected. The source of these receptors is a man younger than 35 in good health.

The chain has TRBV29-1 and TRBJ1-2; D might be TRBD1 (6 bases). Germline values: CDR1 SQVTM, CDR2 ANQGSEA. This CDR3 region has 13 residues. Trimming pared 7 bases from V and 2 bases from J, leaving 14 bases between. The CDR3 DNA reads as TGCAGCGGTACTTTTCAGGGGAACTATGGCTACACCTTC. Translated, it gives CSGTFQGNYGYTF.

The CDR3 here is CASSERQGGGPQHF. Here the CDR3 DNA reads TGTGCCAGCAGTGAACGACAGGGGGGCGGGCCCCAGCATTTT. The chain combines TRBV2 with TRBJ1-5, with 9 positions matching TRBD1. The germline gives CDR1 SNHLY, CDR2 FYNNEI. Trimming took 2 bases from V and 9 from J; bases not matched to a gene: 5. This CDR3 has 14 amino acids.

The gene calls are TRBV7-2 and TRBJ2-3; 8 bases align to TRBD1. CDR1 and CDR2 from the germline V gene are SGHTA and FQGNSA. CDR3 length equals 14 residues. The trim removed 5 bases at V and 3 bases at J, leaving 4 bases unmatched. In DNA form, the CDR3 reads TGTGCCAGCAGCCAGGACAGGGATACAGATACGCAGTATTTT. This translates into CASSQDRDTDTQYF.

The chain recombines TRBV2 with TRBJ2-3, with D hard to call. CDR1 and CDR2 from the germline V gene are SNHLY and FYNNEI. The CDR3 has 11 amino acids. V lost 8 bases and J 5 bases, leaving 8 bases between the germline ends. CDR3 region: CASRWVDTQYF. The CDR3 bases are TGTGCCAGCCGGTGGGTAGATACGCAGTATTTT.

A note on this clone: The same CDR3 is also encoded by other DNA sequences in this sample. The gene calls are TRBV20-1 and TRBJ2-7; perhaps TRBD1 as D (5 bases). This CDR3 has 10 residues. The V end lost 5 bases, the J end lost 5 bases, and 7 bases lay between the germline ends. The V gene's germline CDR1 is DFQATT and CDR2 SNEGSKA (reference sequence). Written as DNA, the CDR3 is TGCAGTGCTGCAGGGAACGAGCAGTACTTC. Translated, it gives CSAAGNEQYF.

The chain is built from TRBV19 and TRBJ2-1, with 10 bases lining up with TRBD2. This CDR3 is 15 amino acids long. CDR1 LNHDA and CDR2 SQIVND come from the germline V gene (reference sequence). J gave up 5 bases and V 4 bases, and 5 bases lay outside the gene matches. CDR3 protein: CASSTTSGAHNEQFF. The CDR3 DNA follows: TGTGCCAGTAGTACTACTAGCGGGGCCCACAATGAGCAGTTCTTC.

The chain carries TRBV5-1 and TRBJ2-3; D tentatively reads TRBD1 or TRBD2 (5 bases each). V was shortened by 4 bases and J by 2 bases, with 8 bases between the two germline ends. This CDR3 contains 13 residues. Germline values: CDR1 SGHRS, CDR2 YFSETQ. The CDR3 here is CASSMGTTDTQYF. The CDR3 coding sequence is TGCGCCAGCAGCATGGGGACCACAGATACGCAGTATTTT.

This chain links TRBV19 with TRBJ1-1; tentative D call: TRBD1 (5 bases). The CDR3 is 13 residues long. The V end was cut by 4 bases, the J end by 5 bases, with 11 bases between. Per germline, CDR1 LNHDA and CDR2 SQIVND (reference sequence). CDR3 DNA: TGTGCCAGTAGTACGATCCGGGGGACTGAAGCTTTCTTT. Its translation is CASSTIRGTEAFF.

Here the CDR3 reads CASSVGGVNYEQYF. The CDR3 nucleotides are TGTGCCAGCAGCGTAGGAGGGGTGAACTACGAGCAGTACTTC. V is TRBV9 and J is TRBJ2-7; D is tentatively TRBD1 or TRBD2 (5 bases each). Trimming removed 0 bases from V and 3 bases from J, with 10 bases in between. The CDR3 runs to 14 residues. Germline CDR1 and CDR2: SGDLS and YYNGEE.

The V and J genes are TRBV7-9 and TRBJ2-7; possible D gene TRBD1, 6 bases. Germline assignment: CDR1 SEHNR and CDR2 FQNEAQ (reference sequence). V dropped 5 bases and J dropped 1 base, with 12 bases sitting between them. The CDR3 loop spans 14 amino acids. DNA of the CDR3: TGTGCCAGCAGCCCCCGGGACAAATCCTACGAGCAGTACTTC. It is translated as CASSPRDKSYEQYF.

The CDR3 loop reads CASSSPWTNTEAFF. The CDR3 nucleotides read TGTGCCAGCAGCTCCCCTTGGACGAACACTGAAGCTTTCTTT. V usage is TRBV7-2 and J usage is TRBJ1-1; no clear D gene. The length of the CDR3 is 14 residues. From germline, CDR1 is SGHTA and CDR2 FQGNSA. Trimming removed 4 bases at V and 1 base at J, with 10 bases between. Based on the CDR3 plus reference TRBV7-2 and TRBJ1-1, the full variable domain is GAGVSQSPSNKVTEKGKDVELRCDPISGHTALYWYRQSLGQGLEFLIYFQGNSAPDKSGLPSDRFSAERTGGSVSTLTIQRTQQEDSAVYLCASSSPWTNTEAFFGQGTRLTVV.

The V gene is TRBV6-6, the J gene TRBJ2-3; 16 bases are shared with TRBD2. With V trimmed by 9 bases and J by 7 bases, 7 bases remained unmatched. The CDR3 sequence is 15 residues long. The V gene's germline CDR1 is MNHNY and CDR2 SVGAGI (reference sequence). CDR3 protein: CASGTSGGAGHTQYF. As DNA, the CDR3 is TGTGCCAGTGGGACTAGCGGGGGGGCGGGTCATACGCAGTATTTT.

The chain employs TRBV18 and TRBJ2-2, with D tentatively TRBD1 or TRBD2 (5 bases each). Germline V gene lookup returns CDR1 KGHSH and CDR2 LQKENI. V lost 3 bases and J lost 4, with 12 bases in between. The CDR3 extends over 15 amino acids. CDR3 residues: CASSPVPGTTGELFF. For the CDR3, the DNA is TGTGCCAGCTCACCGGTGCCAGGGACCACCGGGGAGCTGTTTTTT.

The genes are TRBV4-2 and TRBJ2-1, with 7 bases fitting TRBD2. CDR1 is LGHNA, CDR2 YNFKEQ, per germline. This CDR3 spans 16 amino acids. The junction had 6 bases not matched to a gene; V was cut back by 0 bases and J by 4 bases. The CDR3 loop reads CASSQDFSGAYNEQFF. The CDR3 DNA reads as TGTGCCAGCAGCCAAGATTTCAGCGGGGCTTACAATGAGCAGTTCTTC.

V and J are TRBV5-1 and TRBJ1-5; TRBD1 might be the D (6 bases). Looked up from germline, CDR1 is SGHRS and CDR2 is YFSETQ. V shed 4 bases and J shed 6 bases, with 14 bases lying between them. The CDR3 consists of 14 residues. This chain's CDR3 is CASSKETGGQPQHF. The CDR3 nucleotides read TGCGCCAGCAGCAAGGAGACAGGAGGTCAGCCCCAGCATTTT.

The V gene is TRBV27, the J gene TRBJ1-5, with 12 bases matching TRBD1. The CDR3 consists of 15 residues. After removal of 3 bases from V and 6 bases from J, the junction contained 3 bases not matched to a gene. Germline V CDR1 and CDR2: MNHEY, SMNVEV (reference sequence). For the CDR3, the DNA is TGTGCCAGCAGTTTGGGACAGGGGGCAGGTCAGCCCCAGCATTTT. It specifies CASSLGQGAGQPQHF.

This chain uses TRBV28 with TRBJ2-7, with TRBD1 matching 8 bases. V was pared by 4 bases and J by 2 bases, with 13 bases of the junction left unmatched. This CDR3 is 17 amino acids long. The germline V gene encodes CDR1 MDHEN and CDR2 SYDVKM. The CDR3 is CASSSHKSGGRTYEQYF. In nucleotides, the CDR3 is TGTGCCAGCAGTTCGCACAAATCAGGGGGCAGGACCTACGAGCAGTACTTC.

This clone appeared once. V and J are TRBV19 and TRBJ1-1; TRBD1 aligns across 10 bases. Germline lookup yields CDR1 LNHDA and CDR2 SQIVND (reference sequence). Germline trimming cut 5 bases from V and 0 bases from J; bases unmatched to any gene: 9. CDR3 length: 17 residues. This CDR3 is CASSVGTGAPMNTEAFF. As DNA, the CDR3 is TGTGCCAGTAGTGTGGGGACAGGGGCCCCCATGAACACTGAAGCTTTCTTT.